The TCR beta chain described here comes from a study of cytomegalovirus exposure and HLA in healthy donors. For this clone: Its antigen is as yet unknown.

60 Vbeta and 13 Jbeta primers were used in PCR. Produced via immunoSEQ multiplex PCR; TCRdb's table is partial and in-frame only. Among approximately 32,000 clones listed, 76% were seen once. This CDR3 comprises 14 residues. CDR1 and CDR2 (germline): MDHEN, SYDVKM. Trimming stripped 5 bases from V and 4 bases from J, with 11 bases between. Whole-study findings and limits: A few V segments could not be told apart, such as TRBV6-2 and TRBV6-3, and were left out. Cytomegalovirus-associated TCR beta chains were listed, numbering approximately 150. The authors later linked a missense DCLRE1C variant to TCR beta V- and J-gene trimming. It has been reported that TCR beta sequences accurately predicted the HLA-A and HLA-B alleles of most subjects.

The TCR sequence derives from a woman younger than 45 in good health and CMV-seropositive. The chain couples TRBV28 to TRBJ2-2, with no clear D. Input material: PBMCs. DNA for the CDR3: TGTGCCAGCAGTGAGAGGCCCATCACCGGGGAGCTGTTTTTT. Amino acids: CASSERPITGELFF.